This T cell receptor (beta chain) was observed in a study of shared clonotypes between healthy human individuals. Each subset's genomic DNA was shared equally among a number of immunoSEQ plates. The assay was immunoSEQ multiplex PCR, and TCRdb's table has in-frame clones only and misses some. In the table there are about 470,000 clones, 75% to 85% of which are singletons. This clone came up a few times. Its specificity is unknown. Unmatched junction bases numbered 4, after V lost 5 bases and J lost 4 bases. The CDR3 spans 13 residues. Germline-derived CDR1 and CDR2 are MRHNA and SNTAGT. Study-wide findings and caveats: Tissues were not sampled, only blood, and their repertoires likely differ. The authors expected sequencing depth to affect clonotype sharing among donors.

There were no recent acute infections or vaccinations among the donors, who were healthy HIV-negative adults. The chain links TRBV6-4 to TRBJ1-1; 7 bases map to TRBD1. The sequencing sample was made of PBMCs. This clonotype was sampled from a woman in her thirties or forties in good health. Some clones in this sample may be carry-over from other donors' samples. DNA of the CDR3: TGTGCCAGCAGTAAACAGGGGAGCACTGAAGCTTTCTTT. This sequence encodes CASSKQGSTEAFF.